These T cell receptor beta chains were read from a single sample in a study of blood T cell repertoires in COVID-19. Here immunoSEQ multiplex PCR was the method, and the copy in TCRdb shows in-frame clones only, minus some. The profile shows 250,000 to 350,000 clones, roughly 88% of them singletons. Source material: peripheral blood. The receptors originated from a human donor with COVID-19, enrolled during active disease. The donor label of this sample is uncertain. The CDR3 runs from the conserved cysteine through the conserved F or W. The order of the fields is J gene, V gene, clone size, D gene, CDR3 length, CDR3 protein, CDR3 DNA. A D gene is named only where the DNA matches it firmly. Rows may omit the clone size; those that give it use once, few, many or a size class.

J: TRBJ1-1
V: TRBV28
size: .
D: .
length: 15
CDR3: CASSLSRAGNTEAFF
DNA: TGTGCCAGCAGTTTATCCAGGGCTGGGAACACTGAAGCTTTCTTT

J: TRBJ1-5
V: TRBV28
size: .
D: TRBD1
length: 19
CDR3: CASSLQFGQGSFSNQPQHF
DNA: TGTGCCAGCAGTTTACAATTCGGACAGGGAAGCTTCAGCAATCAGCCCCAGCATTTT

J: TRBJ2-1
V: TRBV4-1
size: .
D: TRBD2
length: 16
CDR3: CASSSTGTSDHNEQFF
DNA: TGCGCCAGCAGCTCAACCGGGACTAGCGACCACAATGAGCAGTTCTTC

J: TRBJ2-7
V: TRBV7-3
size: .
D: .
length: 14
CDR3: CASSVTSGPGEQYF
DNA: TGTGCCAGCAGCGTAACGAGCGGGCCCGGGGAGCAGTACTTC

J: TRBJ1-6
V: TRBV5-1
size: .
D: .
length: 12
CDR3: CASQGNNSPLHF
DNA: TGCGCCAGCCAGGGTAACAATTCACCCCTCCACTTT

J: TRBJ2-3
V: TRBV30
size: .
D: TRBD1
length: 14
CDR3: CALDPRTGGDTQYF
DNA: TGTGCCTTGGACCCCCGGACAGGGGGAGATACGCAGTATTTT

J: TRBJ1-4
V: TRBV15
size: .
D: TRBD1
length: 15
CDR3: CATSSRQGTNEKLFF
DNA: TGTGCCACCAGCTCAAGACAGGGTACTAATGAAAAACTGTTTTTT

J: TRBJ1-5
V: TRBV2
size: .
D: .
length: 15
CDR3: CASSEVRQQNQPQHF
DNA: TGTGCCAGCAGTGAGGTTCGACAGCAAAATCAGCCCCAGCATTTT

J: TRBJ2-2
V: TRBV12-3/TRBV12-4
size: .
D: .
length: 13
CDR3: CASKAGYTGELFF
DNA: TGTGCCAGCAAAGCGGGTTACACCGGGGAGCTGTTTTTT

J: TRBJ1-4
V: TRBV7-2
size: once
D: TRBD1
length: 14
CDR3: CASSLDRGNEKLFF
DNA: TGTGCCAGCAGCTTAGACAGGGGTAATGAAAAACTGTTTTTT

J: TRBJ1-6
V: TRBV19
size: .
D: .
length: 15
CDR3: CASSQSRDPDSPLHF
DNA: TGTGCCAGTAGCCAATCCAGGGATCCGGATTCACCCCTCCACTTT

J: TRBJ2-4
V: TRBV28
size: .
D: TRBD2
length: 21
CDR3: CASGVLGLTSGRVGAKNIQYF
DNA: TGTGCCAGCGGCGTATTAGGACTGACTAGCGGGAGGGTCGGTGCCAAAAACATTCAGTACTTC

J: TRBJ1-6
V: TRBV19
size: .
D: .
length: 14
CDR3: CASNGRNKNSPLHF
DNA: TGTGCCAGTAATGGCCGAAATAAGAATTCACCCCTCCACTTT

J: TRBJ2-3
V: TRBV30
size: .
D: .
length: 12
CDR3: CAWTPYTDTQYF
DNA: TGTGCCTGGACCCCGTACACAGATACGCAGTATTTT

J: TRBJ1-6
V: TRBV4-1
size: .
D: .
length: 14
CDR3: CASSQRTGNSPLHF
DNA: TGCGCCAGCAGCCAACGTACAGGGAATTCACCCCTCCACTTT

J: TRBJ2-5
V: TRBV28
size: .
D: .
length: 14
CDR3: CASSLTRNQETQYF
DNA: TGTGCCAGCAGTTTAACTCGTAACCAAGAGACCCAGTACTTC

J: TRBJ2-7
V: TRBV11-2
size: once
D: .
length: 15
CDR3: CASSLEVTGYYEQYF
DNA: TGTGCCAGCAGCTTAGAAGTAACAGGTTACTACGAGCAGTACTTC

J: TRBJ2-3
V: TRBV9
size: .
D: .
length: 15
CDR3: CASSAGTGFTDTQYF
DNA: TGTGCCAGCAGCGCCGGGACTGGGTTCACAGATACGCAGTATTTT

J: TRBJ2-1
V: TRBV5-1
size: .
D: .
length: 15
CDR3: CASRLTTSSYNEQFF
DNA: TGCGCCAGCCGACTCACCACATCTAGCTACAATGAGCAGTTCTTC

J: TRBJ2-7
V: TRBV19
size: .
D: .
length: 12
CDR3: CASSMGAYEQYF
DNA: TGTGCCAGTAGTATGGGCGCCTACGAGCAGTACTTC

J: TRBJ1-2
V: TRBV19
size: .
D: TRBD1
length: 15
CDR3: CASSHLRTGNYGYTF
DNA: TGTGCCAGTAGTCACTTGAGGACAGGGAACTATGGCTACACCTTC

J: TRBJ2-3
V: TRBV6-4
size: .
D: TRBD1
length: 15
CDR3: CASSTQGADTDTQYF
DNA: TGTGCCAGCAGCACCCAGGGGGCGGACACAGATACGCAGTATTTT

J: TRBJ1-1
V: TRBV7-9
size: .
D: TRBD1
length: 14
CDR3: CASSRQGLGTEAFF
DNA: TGTGCCAGCAGCCGACAGGGGTTGGGCACTGAAGCTTTCTTT

J: TRBJ2-3
V: TRBV5-1
size: .
D: TRBD1
length: 14
CDR3: CASSTGDSTDTQYF
DNA: TGCGCCAGCTCAACAGGGGATAGCACAGATACGCAGTATTTT

J: TRBJ2-1
V: TRBV29-1
size: once
D: .
length: 13
CDR3: CSVGLSSALEQFF
DNA: TGCAGCGTTGGTCTTTCGAGTGCGTTGGAGCAGTTCTTC

J: TRBJ1-5
V: TRBV11-2
size: .
D: .
length: 13
CDR3: CASSFLGGQPQHF
DNA: TGTGCCAGCAGCTTTTTGGGCGGGCAGCCCCAGCATTTT

J: TRBJ2-3
V: TRBV5-1
size: .
D: TRBD2
length: 14
CDR3: CASRGLAGGDTQYF
DNA: TGCGCCAGCAGGGGTTTAGCGGGAGGAGATACGCAGTATTTT

J: TRBJ2-3
V: TRBV15
size: .
D: TRBD2
length: 16
CDR3: CATSRDLGLAGDTQYF
DNA: TGTGCCACCAGCAGAGATCTGGGACTAGCGGGGGATACGCAGTATTTT

J: TRBJ2-3
V: TRBV9
size: once
D: .
length: 15
CDR3: CASSKSGGLQDTQYF
DNA: TGTGCCAGCAGCAAGAGTGGAGGATTACAGGATACGCAGTATTTT

J: TRBJ2-7
V: TRBV29-1
size: .
D: TRBD1
length: 14
CDR3: CSVEVGQGAGEQYF
DNA: TGCAGCGTTGAGGTGGGACAGGGGGCGGGGGAGCAGTACTTC

J: TRBJ2-1
V: TRBV11-3
size: once
D: TRBD2
length: 15
CDR3: CASSLELARYNEQFF
DNA: TGTGCCAGCAGCTTAGAACTAGCGAGATATAATGAGCAGTTCTTC

J: TRBJ2-7
V: TRBV5-1
size: once
D: TRBD2
length: 16
CDR3: CASSLVKRESGYEQYF
DNA: TGCGCCAGCAGCTTGGTCAAGCGGGAGAGTGGCTACGAGCAGTACTTC

J: TRBJ1-1
V: TRBV14
size: .
D: .
length: 13
CDR3: CASSQQMNTEAFF
DNA: TGTGCCAGCAGCCAACAAATGAACACTGAAGCTTTCTTT

J: TRBJ2-7
V: TRBV5-6
size: .
D: TRBD1
length: 14
CDR3: CASSFGTGTYEQYF
DNA: TGTGCCAGCAGCTTCGGGACAGGGACCTACGAGCAGTACTTC

J: TRBJ2-3
V: TRBV7-9
size: .
D: TRBD1
length: 16
CDR3: CASSSNRGPSRDTQYF
DNA: TGTGCCAGCAGCTCCAACAGGGGGCCTAGCAGGGATACGCAGTATTTT

J: TRBJ1-5
V: TRBV10-3
size: .
D: TRBD1
length: 18
CDR3: CAISDPGQGARGDQPQHF
DNA: TGTGCCATCAGTGATCCCGGACAGGGGGCGCGAGGAGATCAGCCCCAGCATTTT

J: TRBJ2-3
V: TRBV5-4
size: .
D: .
length: 13
CDR3: CASSKATIDTQYF
DNA: TGTGCCAGCAGCAAGGCCACTATTGACACGCAGTATTTT

J: TRBJ2-3
V: TRBV5-1
size: .
D: .
length: 17
CDR3: CASSFRLAEGGLDTQYF
DNA: TGCGCCAGCAGCTTTCGTCTAGCAGAGGGAGGTCTAGATACGCAGTATTTT

J: TRBJ2-3
V: TRBV24-1
size: .
D: TRBD2
length: 16
CDR3: CATSDPTSGSTDTQYF
DNA: TGTGCCACCAGTGATCCGACTAGCGGAAGCACAGATACGCAGTATTTT

J: TRBJ1-5
V: TRBV6-5
size: .
D: .
length: 15
CDR3: CASRLGGKSNQPQHF
DNA: TGTGCCAGCAGACTTGGAGGGAAGAGCAATCAGCCCCAGCATTTT

J: TRBJ1-1
V: TRBV30
size: .
D: .
length: 15
CDR3: CAWTQPTGEGTEAFF
DNA: TGTGCCTGGACCCAACCGACGGGGGAGGGCACTGAAGCTTTCTTT

J: TRBJ1-2
V: TRBV30
size: .
D: TRBD1
length: 17
CDR3: CAWEPRDSRSLNYGYTF
DNA: TGTGCCTGGGAGCCCCGGGACAGCCGATCACTTAACTATGGCTACACCTTC

J: TRBJ2-2
V: TRBV7-9
size: .
D: TRBD1
length: 15
CDR3: CASSSDRGNTGELFF
DNA: TGTGCCAGCAGCTCAGACAGGGGGAACACCGGGGAGCTGTTTTTT

J: TRBJ1-3
V: TRBV15
size: .
D: TRBD1
length: 15
CDR3: CATSRGTGNGNTIYF
DNA: TGTGCCACCAGCAGAGGGACAGGGAACGGAAACACCATATATTTT

J: TRBJ1-4
V: TRBV2
size: .
D: .
length: 14
CDR3: CASSVEGSSEKLFF
DNA: TGTGCCAGCAGTGTGGAAGGGAGTTCTGAAAAACTGTTTTTT

J: TRBJ1-2
V: TRBV29-1
size: .
D: .
length: 11
CDR3: CSVPDYYGYTF
DNA: TGCAGCGTTCCTGACTACTATGGCTACACCTTC

J: TRBJ1-1
V: TRBV6-5
size: .
D: TRBD1
length: 13
CDR3: CAYGQGRNTEAFF
DNA: TGTGCCTATGGACAGGGTCGGAACACTGAAGCTTTCTTT

J: TRBJ2-3
V: TRBV6-6
size: .
D: TRBD2
length: 15
CDR3: CASSFTSGRADTQYF
DNA: TGTGCCAGCAGTTTCACTAGCGGGAGGGCCGATACGCAGTATTTT

J: TRBJ1-2
V: TRBV28
size: .
D: .
length: 16
CDR3: CASSFHFRAPNYGYTF
DNA: TGTGCCAGCAGTTTTCATTTCAGGGCACCGAACTATGGCTACACCTTC

J: TRBJ2-7
V: TRBV6-1
size: .
D: .
length: 15
CDR3: CASSETALTGYEQYF
DNA: TGTGCCAGCAGTGAAACAGCCTTGACAGGCTACGAGCAGTACTTC

J: TRBJ1-5
V: TRBV2
size: .
D: .
length: 15
CDR3: CASSLAGQGNQPQHF
DNA: TGTGCCAGCAGTCTGGCCGGACAAGGCAATCAGCCCCAGCATTTT

J: TRBJ1-2
V: TRBV28
size: .
D: TRBD1
length: 14
CDR3: CASRPTGGVYGYTF
DNA: TGTGCCAGCAGGCCCACAGGGGGCGTCTATGGCTACACCTTC

J: TRBJ2-7
V: TRBV9
size: .
D: TRBD2
length: 14
CDR3: CASSASGARNEQYF
DNA: TGTGCCAGCAGCGCGAGCGGGGCCCGGAACGAGCAGTACTTC

J: TRBJ2-3
V: TRBV2
size: .
D: .
length: 14
CDR3: CASSEGSPGDTQYF
DNA: TGTGCCAGCAGTGAGGGGAGTCCCGGGGATACGCAGTATTTT

J: TRBJ1-1
V: TRBV5-1
size: .
D: .
length: 14
CDR3: CASSDRQANTEAFF
DNA: TGCGCCAGCAGCGATCGACAGGCGAACACTGAAGCTTTCTTT

J: TRBJ2-7
V: TRBV2
size: .
D: .
length: 14
CDR3: CASSDPTPPYEQYF
DNA: TGTGCCAGCAGCGACCCGACTCCTCCCTACGAGCAGTACTTC

J: TRBJ1-1
V: TRBV19
size: .
D: .
length: 13
CDR3: CASSTGFRVEAFF
DNA: TGTGCCAGTAGTACCGGGTTTCGGGTTGAAGCTTTCTTT

J: TRBJ2-1
V: TRBV5-4
size: .
D: TRBD2
length: 15
CDR3: CASSLKTSGNNEQFF
DNA: TGTGCCAGCAGCTTAAAAACTAGCGGGAACAATGAGCAGTTCTTC

J: TRBJ1-5
V: TRBV30
size: .
D: TRBD1
length: 17
CDR3: CAWSKARQGYSNQPQHF
DNA: TGTGCCTGGAGTAAAGCCAGACAGGGTTATAGCAATCAGCCCCAGCATTTT